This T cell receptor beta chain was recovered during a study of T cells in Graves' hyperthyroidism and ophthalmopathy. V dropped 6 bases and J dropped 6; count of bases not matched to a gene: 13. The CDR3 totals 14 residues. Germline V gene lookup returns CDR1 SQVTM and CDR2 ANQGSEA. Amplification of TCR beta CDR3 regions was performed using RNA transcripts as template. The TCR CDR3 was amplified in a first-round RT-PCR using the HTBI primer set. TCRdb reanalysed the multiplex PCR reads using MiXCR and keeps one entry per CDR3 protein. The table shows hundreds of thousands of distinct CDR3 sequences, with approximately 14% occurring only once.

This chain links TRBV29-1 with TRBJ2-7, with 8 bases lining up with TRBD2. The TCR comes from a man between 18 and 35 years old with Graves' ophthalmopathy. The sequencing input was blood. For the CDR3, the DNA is TGCAGCGTCTGGCGGGAGGCTTTCGGGGGCGAGCAGTACTTC. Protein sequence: CSVWREAFGGEQYF.